Below are 2 T cell receptor beta chains sequenced from a single sample in a study of blood T cell repertoires in COVID-19. The method was immunoSEQ multiplex PCR; TCRdb's version includes in-frame clones alone and lacks a portion of them. Found here are about 280,000 clones, less than 85% of them singletons; the top ten hold 2% to 3%. Sequenced sample: PBMCs or T cells enriched from blood (not recorded which). The receptors were sampled from a woman aged 50 to 60 who had recovered from COVID-19.

In its sample, this clone was seen a few times. The chain is built from TRBV12-3 or TRBV12-4 and TRBJ2-2; D gene ambiguous. V lost 3 bases and J 4 bases, leaving 6 bases between the germline ends. CDR3 length: 13 amino acids. CDR3 in DNA: TGTGCCAGCAGTTTGGCAGGCACCGGGGAGCTGTTTTTT. Translating it yields CASSLAGTGELFF.

The chain has TRBV23-1 and TRBJ1-5; D gene uncertain. TRBV23-1 is annotated as an ORF whose role is uncertain. This CDR3 is built from 14 residues. Trimming pared 4 bases from V and 3 bases from J, leaving 10 bases between. The CDR3 here is CASSPWHYNQPQHF. The CDR3 region has the DNA TGCGCCAGCAGTCCCTGGCACTACAATCAGCCCCAGCATTTT.